This T cell receptor beta chain was recovered during a study of cytomegalovirus exposure and HLA in healthy donors. Study-wide results and limits: Among donors in an Asian-associated ancestry cluster, a later analysis reportedly found fewer N-insertions than the approximately 670-donor mean.

Trimming left V 2 bases short and J 5 bases short, with 10 bases between. The CDR3 covers 14 residues. Germline V gives CDR1 LNHDA, CDR2 SQIVND (reference sequence). Of note for this clone: Its target is not known.

The PCR employed 60 Vbeta primers together with 13 Jbeta primers. Libraries were prepared by immunoSEQ multiplex PCR; TCRdb keeps only in-frame clonotypes and omits some of them. This sample has about 160,000 clones; approximately 88% occur once, and the top ten carry under 2%. Sequenced: PBMCs. The source of this sequence is a young woman in good health and CMV-seronegative. V is TRBV19 and J is TRBJ1-5; possibly TRBD1 for D (6 bases). The CDR3 DNA sequence: TGTGCCAGTAGTATAAGGTCAGGGGATCAGCCCCAGCATTTT. Protein: CASSIRSGDQPQHF.